Sequencing of this T cell receptor beta chain was carried out in a study of blood T cells in healthy people across ages. For the second PCR, which ran for about 6 to 12 cycles, a sample-barcoded 5' primer and a J-beta primer mix were used. TCRdb fed the 5' RACE reads into MiXCR, producing one record per CDR3 protein. This table has hundreds of thousands of distinct CDR3 sequences, roughly 64% appearing once. Source material: blood. This clonotype was sampled from a young man in good health.

The CDR3, as DNA: TGTGCTAGTGCCAGGACTGCCACAGATACGCAGTATTTT. Residues: CASARTATDTQYF. The chain combines TRBV12-5 with TRBJ2-3, with D possibly matching TRBD2 (5 bases). This CDR3 comprises 13 residues. From germline, CDR1 is LGHNT and CDR2 FRNRAP. V shed 7 bases and J shed 2 bases, with 10 bases lying between them.